Given below is one T cell receptor beta chain in context. The antigen is unknown. The data were taken from a study of tumor and adjacent non-tumor tissue in lung cancer. Study details: Patients were aged about 30 to 85, about 10 men and 5 women, stage I to III. Study-level points and caveats: Normal lung showed higher cumulative top 100 clone frequency than tumor. Patients with more diverse tumor TCRs had worse survival.

This sample's RNA came from whole unsorted tissue. Distant lung tissue was collected more than 3 cm away from the tumor edge. A modified ARM-PCR protocol with three rounds of nested PCR amplified TCRbeta. TCRdb re-derived calls from the multiplex PCR reads in MiXCR, one entry per CDR3 protein. This table holds 75,000 to 80,000 distinct CDR3 sequences, approximately 82% found once. Input material: distant non-tumor lung tissue. This clonotype was obtained from a man aged 70 or older with non-small cell lung cancer.

CDR3 loop: CSVGRVRPTYEQYF. The CDR3 coding sequence is TGCAGCGTTGGAAGGGTGAGACCGACCTACGAGCAGTACTTC. V usage is TRBV29-1 and J usage is TRBJ2-7, with D unclear. Germline assignment: CDR1 SQVTM and CDR2 ANQGSEA. This CDR3 spans 14 amino acids. The V gene lost 4 bases and the J gene lost 2 bases, with 15 bases spanning the gap.